A single sample gave rise to the 2 T cell receptor beta chains below, sequenced in a study of cytomegalovirus exposure and HLA in healthy donors. The PCR ran on 60 Vbeta and 13 Jbeta primers. Using immunoSEQ multiplex PCR, the repertoire was profiled, and TCRdb retains in-frame clones only, with some absent. The sample includes just over 70,000 clones, 70% to 75% of them seen just once. The specimen sequenced was PBMCs. The receptors stem from a human donor in good health.

A note on this clone: This is likely a read error, given that the CDR3 carries no conserved phenylalanine or tryptophan at its end. The genes are TRBV27 and TRBJ2-7, with a weak D call TRBD1 (6 bases). The length of the CDR3 is 14 residues. V lost 2 bases, J lost 6 bases, and 14 bases lay in between. The germline gives CDR1 MNHEY, CDR2 SMNVEV (reference sequence). CDR3 protein: CASSLMTGEGEQYL. The CDR3 coding sequence is TGTGCCAGCAGTTTAATGACAGGCGAAGGCGAGCAGTACCTC.

This chain connects TRBV30 to TRBJ2-3; 9 bases fit TRBD2. This CDR3 spans 13 amino acids. Germline V gene data show CDR1 as GTSNPN and CDR2 as SVGIG (reference sequence). Trimming removed 5 bases from V and 6 bases from J; junction bases left unmatched: 6. CDR3 residues: CAWRIAGADTQYF. The CDR3 DNA is TGTGCCTGGCGAATAGCGGGAGCTGATACGCAGTATTTT.